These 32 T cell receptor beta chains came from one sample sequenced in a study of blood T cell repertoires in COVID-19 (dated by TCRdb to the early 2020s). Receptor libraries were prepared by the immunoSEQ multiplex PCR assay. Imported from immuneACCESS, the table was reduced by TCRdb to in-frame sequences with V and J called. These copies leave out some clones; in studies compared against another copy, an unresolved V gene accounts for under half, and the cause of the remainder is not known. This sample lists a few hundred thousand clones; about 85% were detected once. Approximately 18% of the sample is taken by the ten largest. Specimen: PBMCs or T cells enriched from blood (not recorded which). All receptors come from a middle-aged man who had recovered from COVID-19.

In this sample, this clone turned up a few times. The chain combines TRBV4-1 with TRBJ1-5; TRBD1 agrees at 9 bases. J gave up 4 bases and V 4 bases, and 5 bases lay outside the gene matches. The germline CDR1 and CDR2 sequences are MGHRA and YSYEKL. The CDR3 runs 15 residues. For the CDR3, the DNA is TGCGCCAGCAGCCCCCGGGACAGGGATAATCAGCCCCAGCATTTT. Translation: CASSPRDRDNQPQHF.

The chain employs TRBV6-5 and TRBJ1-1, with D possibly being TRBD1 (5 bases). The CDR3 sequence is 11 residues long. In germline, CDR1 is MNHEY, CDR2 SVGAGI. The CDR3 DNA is TGTGCAACGGGGGTTTACACTGAAGCTTTCTTT. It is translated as CATGVYTEAFF.

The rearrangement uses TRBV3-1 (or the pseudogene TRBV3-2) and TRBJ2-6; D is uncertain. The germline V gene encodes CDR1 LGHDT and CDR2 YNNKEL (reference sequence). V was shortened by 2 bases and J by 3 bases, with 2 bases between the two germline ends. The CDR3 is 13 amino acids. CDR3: CASSQLGANVLTF. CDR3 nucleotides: TGTGCCAGCAGCCAACTTGGGGCCAACGTCCTGACTTTC.

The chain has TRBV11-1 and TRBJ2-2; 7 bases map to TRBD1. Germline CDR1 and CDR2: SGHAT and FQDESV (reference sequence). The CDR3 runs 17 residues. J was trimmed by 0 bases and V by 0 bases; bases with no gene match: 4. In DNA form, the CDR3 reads TGTGCCAGCAGCTTAGCGGCCGGGACAGCGAACACCGGGGAGCTGTTTTTT. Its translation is CASSLAAGTANTGELFF.

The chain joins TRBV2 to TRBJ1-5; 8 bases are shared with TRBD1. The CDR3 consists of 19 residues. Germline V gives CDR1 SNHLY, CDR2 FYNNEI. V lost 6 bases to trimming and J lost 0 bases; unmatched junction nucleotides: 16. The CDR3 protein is CASSQARQGTRFSNQPQHF. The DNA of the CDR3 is TGTGCCAGCAGCCAGGCGCGACAGGGGACAAGGTTTAGCAATCAGCCCCAGCATTTT. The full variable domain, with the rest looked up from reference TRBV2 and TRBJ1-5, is EPEVTQTPSHQVTQMGQEVILRCVPISNHLYFYWYRQILGQKVEFLVSFYNNEISEKSEIFDDQFSVERPDGSNFTLKIRSTKLEDSAMYFCASSQARQGTRFSNQPQHFGDGTRLSIL.

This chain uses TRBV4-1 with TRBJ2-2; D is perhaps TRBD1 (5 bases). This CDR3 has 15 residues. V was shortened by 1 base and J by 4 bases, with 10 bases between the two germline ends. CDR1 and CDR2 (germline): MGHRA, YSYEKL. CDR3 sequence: CASSQARVATGELFF. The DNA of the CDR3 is TGCGCCAGCAGCCAAGCCAGGGTGGCCACCGGGGAGCTGTTTTTT.

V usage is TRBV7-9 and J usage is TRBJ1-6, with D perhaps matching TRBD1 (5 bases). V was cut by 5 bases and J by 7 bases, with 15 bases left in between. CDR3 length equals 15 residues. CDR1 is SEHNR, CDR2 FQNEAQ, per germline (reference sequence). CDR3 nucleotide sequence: TGTGCCAGCAGCCGAGCTGGGGGAGGCAATTCACCCCTCCACTTT. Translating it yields CASSRAGGGNSPLHF.

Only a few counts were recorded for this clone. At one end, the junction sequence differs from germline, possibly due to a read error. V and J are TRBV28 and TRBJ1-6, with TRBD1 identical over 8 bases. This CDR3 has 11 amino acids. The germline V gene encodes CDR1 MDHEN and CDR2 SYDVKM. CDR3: CASSTTGGEDF. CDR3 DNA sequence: TGTGCCAGCAGTACTACAGGGGGGGAGGACTTT. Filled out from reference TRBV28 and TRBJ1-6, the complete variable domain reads DVKVTQSSRYLVKRTGEKVFLECVQDMDHENMFWYRQDPGLGLRLIYFSYDVKMKEKGDIPEGYSVSREKKERFSLILESASTNQTSMYLCASSTTGGEDFGNGTRLTVT.

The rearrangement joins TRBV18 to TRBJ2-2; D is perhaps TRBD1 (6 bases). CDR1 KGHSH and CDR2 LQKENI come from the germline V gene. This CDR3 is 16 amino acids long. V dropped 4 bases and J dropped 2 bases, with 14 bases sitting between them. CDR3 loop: CASSQTQGKNTGELFF. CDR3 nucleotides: TGTGCCAGCTCACAAACTCAGGGGAAAAACACCGGGGAGCTGTTTTTT.

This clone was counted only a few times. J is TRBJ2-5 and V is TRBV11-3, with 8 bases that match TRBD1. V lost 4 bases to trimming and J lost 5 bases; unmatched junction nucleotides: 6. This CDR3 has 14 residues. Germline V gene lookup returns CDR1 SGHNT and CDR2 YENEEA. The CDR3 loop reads CASSSGQGWETQYF. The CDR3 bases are TGTGCCAGCAGCTCCGGACAGGGCTGGGAGACCCAGTACTTC.

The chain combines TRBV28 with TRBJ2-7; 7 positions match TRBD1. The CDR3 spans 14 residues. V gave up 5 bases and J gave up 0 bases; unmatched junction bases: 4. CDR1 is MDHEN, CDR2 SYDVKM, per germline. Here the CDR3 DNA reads TGTGCCAGCAGTGTGACAGGGACCTCCTACGAGCAGTACTTC. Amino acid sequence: CASSVTGTSYEQYF.

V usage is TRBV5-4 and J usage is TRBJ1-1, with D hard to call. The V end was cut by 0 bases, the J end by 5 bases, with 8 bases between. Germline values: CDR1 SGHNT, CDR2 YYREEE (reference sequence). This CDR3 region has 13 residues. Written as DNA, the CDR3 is TGTGCCAGCAGCTTGGCCGCGGATACTGAAGCTTTCTTT. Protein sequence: CASSLAADTEAFF.

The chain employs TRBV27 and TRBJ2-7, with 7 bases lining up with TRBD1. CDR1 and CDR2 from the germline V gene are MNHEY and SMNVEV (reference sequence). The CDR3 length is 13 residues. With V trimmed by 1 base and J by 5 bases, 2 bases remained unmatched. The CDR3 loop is CASSLWDRDEQYF. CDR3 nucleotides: TGTGCCAGCAGTTTATGGGACAGAGACGAGCAGTACTTC.

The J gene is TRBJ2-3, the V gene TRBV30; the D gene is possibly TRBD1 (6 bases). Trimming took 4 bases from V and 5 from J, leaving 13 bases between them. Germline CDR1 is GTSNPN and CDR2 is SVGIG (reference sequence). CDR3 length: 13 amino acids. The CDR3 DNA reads TGTGCCTGGAACAGGGTGGTCTTAGATACGCAGTATTTT. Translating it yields CAWNRVVLDTQYF.

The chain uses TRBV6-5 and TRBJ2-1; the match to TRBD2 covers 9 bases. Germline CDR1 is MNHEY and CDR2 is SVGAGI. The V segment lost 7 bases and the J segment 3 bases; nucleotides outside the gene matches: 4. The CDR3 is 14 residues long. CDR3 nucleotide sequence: TGTGCCAGCATGGGCGGGAGGGACTACAATGAGCAGTTCTTC. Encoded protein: CASMGGRDYNEQFF.

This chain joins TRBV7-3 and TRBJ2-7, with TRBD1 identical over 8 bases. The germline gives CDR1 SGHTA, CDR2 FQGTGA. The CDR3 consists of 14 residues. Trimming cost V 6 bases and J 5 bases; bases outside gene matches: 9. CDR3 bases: TGTGCCAGCAGTTCGGGACAGGAGGTCCACGAGCAGTACTTC. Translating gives CASSSGQEVHEQYF.

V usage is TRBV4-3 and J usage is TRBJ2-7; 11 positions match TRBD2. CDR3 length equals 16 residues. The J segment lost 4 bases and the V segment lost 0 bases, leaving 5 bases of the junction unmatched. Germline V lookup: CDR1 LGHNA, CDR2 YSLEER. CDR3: CASSQEPLAGAYEQYF. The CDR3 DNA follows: TGCGCCAGCAGCCAAGAGCCACTAGCGGGAGCTTACGAGCAGTACTTC.

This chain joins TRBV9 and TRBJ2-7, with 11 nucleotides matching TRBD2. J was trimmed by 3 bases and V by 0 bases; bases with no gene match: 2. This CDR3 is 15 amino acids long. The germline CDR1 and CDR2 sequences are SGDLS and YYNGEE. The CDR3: CASSVGGTSGYEQYF. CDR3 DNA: TGTGCCAGCAGCGTAGGAGGGACTAGCGGCTACGAGCAGTACTTC. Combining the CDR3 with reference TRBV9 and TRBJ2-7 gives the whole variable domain DSGVTQTPKHLITATGQRVTLRCSPRSGDLSVYWYQQSLDQGLQFLIQYYNGEERAKGNILERFSAQQFPDLHSELNLSSLELGDSALYFCASSVGGTSGYEQYFGPGTRLTVT.

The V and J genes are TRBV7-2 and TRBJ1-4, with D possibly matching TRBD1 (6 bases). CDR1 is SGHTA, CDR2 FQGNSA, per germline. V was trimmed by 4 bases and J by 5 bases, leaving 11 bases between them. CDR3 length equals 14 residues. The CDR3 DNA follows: TGTGCCAGCAGCTCAGGGGTTGGGAATGAAAAACTGTTTTTT. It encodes CASSSGVGNEKLFF.

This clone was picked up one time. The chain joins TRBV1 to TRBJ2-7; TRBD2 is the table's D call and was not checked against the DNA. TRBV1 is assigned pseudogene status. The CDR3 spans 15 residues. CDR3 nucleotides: TGCACCAGCAGCCAACCTCGGACTAGCGGATACGAGCAGTACTTC. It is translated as CTSSQPRTSGYEQYF.

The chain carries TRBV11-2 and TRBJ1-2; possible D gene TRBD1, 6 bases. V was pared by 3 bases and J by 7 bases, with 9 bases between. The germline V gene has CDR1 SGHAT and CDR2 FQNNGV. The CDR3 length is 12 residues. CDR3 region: CASSFLRGGYTF. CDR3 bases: TGTGCCAGCAGCTTCCTCAGGGGTGGCTACACCTTC.

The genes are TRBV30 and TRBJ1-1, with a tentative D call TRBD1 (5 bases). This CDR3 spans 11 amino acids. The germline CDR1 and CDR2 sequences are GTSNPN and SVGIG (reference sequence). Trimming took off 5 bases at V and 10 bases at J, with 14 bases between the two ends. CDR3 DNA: TGTGCCTGGGTTAAGTTCAGGGTAGCTTTCTTT. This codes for CAWVKFRVAFF.

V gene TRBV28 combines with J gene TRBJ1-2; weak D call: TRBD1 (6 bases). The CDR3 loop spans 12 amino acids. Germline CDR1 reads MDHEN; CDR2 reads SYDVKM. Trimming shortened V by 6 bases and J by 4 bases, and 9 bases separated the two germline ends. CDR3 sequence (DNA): TGTGCCAGCAGGCAGACAGGCTATGGCTACACCTTC. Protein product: CASRQTGYGYTF.

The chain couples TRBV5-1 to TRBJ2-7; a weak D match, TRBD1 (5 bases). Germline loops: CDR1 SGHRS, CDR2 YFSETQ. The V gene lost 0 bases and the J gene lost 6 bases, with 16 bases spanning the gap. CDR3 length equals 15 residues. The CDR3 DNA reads TGCGCCAGCAGCTTGGGCGTGGGGCTTAACTCCGAGCAGTACTTC. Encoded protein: CASSLGVGLNSEQYF.

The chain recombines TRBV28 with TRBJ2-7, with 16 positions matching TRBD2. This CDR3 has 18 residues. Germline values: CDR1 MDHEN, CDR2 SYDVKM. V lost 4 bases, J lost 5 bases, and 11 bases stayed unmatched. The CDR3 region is CASSSPGLAGGRGNEQYF. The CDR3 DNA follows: TGTGCCAGCAGTTCGCCGGGACTAGCGGGAGGGCGAGGAAACGAGCAGTACTTC.

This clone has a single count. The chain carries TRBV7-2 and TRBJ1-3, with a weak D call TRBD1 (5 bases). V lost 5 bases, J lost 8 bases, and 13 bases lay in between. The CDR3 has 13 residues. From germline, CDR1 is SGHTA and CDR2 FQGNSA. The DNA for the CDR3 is TGTGCCAGCAGCCAAGGACTAGGGGACACCATATATTTT. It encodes CASSQGLGDTIYF.

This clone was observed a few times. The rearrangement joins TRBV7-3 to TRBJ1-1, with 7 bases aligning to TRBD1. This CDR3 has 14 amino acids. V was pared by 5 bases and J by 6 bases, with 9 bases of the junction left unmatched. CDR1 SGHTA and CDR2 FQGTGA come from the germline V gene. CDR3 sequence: CASSPGTGAAEAFF. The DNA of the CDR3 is TGTGCCAGCAGCCCGGGAACAGGGGCCGCTGAAGCTTTCTTT.

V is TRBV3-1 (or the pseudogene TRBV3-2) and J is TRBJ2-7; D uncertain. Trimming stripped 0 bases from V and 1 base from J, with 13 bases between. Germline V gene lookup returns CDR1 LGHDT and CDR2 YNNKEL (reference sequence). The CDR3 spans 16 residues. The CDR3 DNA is TGTGCCAGCAGCCAAGATTCGTGGAGCCTGTCCTACGAGCAGTACTTC. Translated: CASSQDSWSLSYEQYF.

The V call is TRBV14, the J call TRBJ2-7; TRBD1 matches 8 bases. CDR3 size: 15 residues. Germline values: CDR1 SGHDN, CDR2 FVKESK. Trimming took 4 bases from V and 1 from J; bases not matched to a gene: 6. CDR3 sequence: CASSRSRGLSYEQYF. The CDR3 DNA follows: TGTGCCAGCAGCCGTAGCAGGGGGCTGTCCTACGAGCAGTACTTC.

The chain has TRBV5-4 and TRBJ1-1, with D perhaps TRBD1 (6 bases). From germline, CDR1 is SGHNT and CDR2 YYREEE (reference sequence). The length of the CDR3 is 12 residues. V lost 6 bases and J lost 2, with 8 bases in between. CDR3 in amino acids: CASMDRNTEAFF. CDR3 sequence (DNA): TGTGCCAGCATGGACAGAAACACTGAAGCTTTCTTT.

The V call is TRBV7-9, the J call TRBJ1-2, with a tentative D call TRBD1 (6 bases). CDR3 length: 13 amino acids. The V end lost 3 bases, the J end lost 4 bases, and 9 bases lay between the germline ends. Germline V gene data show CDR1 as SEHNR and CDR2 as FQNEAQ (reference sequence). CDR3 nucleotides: TGTGCCAGCAGCTTTATGGACAGCTATGGCTACACCTTC. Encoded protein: CASSFMDSYGYTF.

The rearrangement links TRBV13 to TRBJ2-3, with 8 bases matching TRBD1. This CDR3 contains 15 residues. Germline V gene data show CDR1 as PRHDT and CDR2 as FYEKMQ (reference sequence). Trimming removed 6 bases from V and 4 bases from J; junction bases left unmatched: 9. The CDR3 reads CASRYRQGSSDTQYF. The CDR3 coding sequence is TGTGCCAGCAGGTATCGACAGGGGAGCTCAGATACGCAGTATTTT.